These 22 T cell receptor beta chains originate from one sample sequenced in a study of PD-L1 blockade in urothelial cancer (dated by TCRdb to about 2017). Receptors were amplified or captured by the immunoSEQ multiplex PCR assay. Sourced from immuneACCESS, this table was stored by TCRdb with only in-frame sequences that have V and J called. A share of the clones is absent; for the studies checked, an unresolved V gene accounts for under half, and the remainder has no known explanation. Present in this sample are roughly 60,000 clones, roughly four fifths of which were seen just once. The ten largest clones take up about 4.5% of the sample. The specimen was PBMCs, collected around atezolizumab (anti-PD-L1) treatment. All receptors derive from a man in his sixties or seventies with urothelial cancer.

The rearrangement uses TRBV5-1 and TRBJ1-1; perhaps TRBD1 as D (6 bases). In germline, CDR1 is SGHRS, CDR2 YFSETQ. V was trimmed by 4 bases and J by 6 bases, leaving 13 bases between them. This CDR3 spans 13 amino acids. The CDR3: CASSTAGTSEAFF. The CDR3 DNA is TGCGCCAGCAGCACCGCAGGGACATCTGAAGCTTTCTTT.

The chain uses TRBV5-6 and TRBJ1-5; 10 bases are a match to TRBD1. CDR1 SGHDT and CDR2 YYEEEE come from the germline V gene. The length of the CDR3 is 16 residues. V trimming: 2 bases; J trimming: 6 bases; junction bases outside the gene matches: 8. The CDR3 coding sequence is TGTGCCAGCAGCTTCGGGACAGGGGAATTCTCTCAGCCCCAGCATTTT. Translated: CASSFGTGEFSQPQHF.

The V call is TRBV19, the J call TRBJ2-7; TRBD2 agrees at 8 bases. In germline, CDR1 is LNHDA, CDR2 SQIVND (reference sequence). The CDR3 contains 15 residues. The V gene end was trimmed by 5 bases and the J gene end by 6 bases; junction bases not matched to a gene: 12. The chain's CDR3 is CASSATGTSLSEQYF. For the CDR3, the DNA is TGTGCCAGTAGTGCAACCGGGACTAGTCTTTCCGAGCAGTACTTC.

This chain joins TRBV2 and TRBJ2-5, with TRBD1 identical over 7 bases. There are 15 residues in the CDR3. Trimming cost V 4 bases and J 2 bases; bases outside gene matches: 7. In germline, CDR1 is SNHLY, CDR2 FYNNEI. This CDR3 reads CASSVSNRGQETQYF. The CDR3 DNA sequence: TGTGCCAGCAGTGTCTCCAACAGGGGACAAGAGACCCAGTACTTC.

The chain employs TRBV11-2 and TRBJ1-2, with TRBD1 identical over 8 bases. J gave up 4 bases and V 5 bases, and 9 bases lay outside the gene matches. CDR3 size: 15 residues. CDR1 and CDR2 from the germline V gene are SGHAT and FQNNGV. In nucleotides, the CDR3 is TGTGCCAGCAGCCTGGACAGGGCCCAATTCTATGGCTACACCTTC. This codes for CASSLDRAQFYGYTF.

The V call is TRBV4-1, the J call TRBJ1-2; D unclear. V dropped 1 base and J dropped 6 bases, with 12 bases sitting between them. The CDR3 contains 14 residues. The germline V gene has CDR1 MGHRA and CDR2 YSYEKL. CDR3 sequence reads: CASSQAPPLNGYTF. The CDR3 region has the DNA TGCGCCAGCAGCCAAGCCCCCCCCCTAAATGGCTACACCTTC.

The V and J genes are TRBV19 and TRBJ1-5; weak D call: TRBD1 (6 bases). Germline V gene sequence: CDR1 LNHDA, CDR2 SQIVND (reference sequence). This CDR3 spans 13 amino acids. V shed 6 bases and J shed 7 bases, with 13 bases lying between them. Here the CDR3 DNA reads TGTGCCAGTAGCGACCAGGGGAACCAGCCCCAGCATTTT. Its protein is CASSDQGNQPQHF.

The chain has TRBV29-1 and TRBJ1-4, with TRBD1 matching over 8 bases. Losses at the gene ends were 0 bases for V and 7 bases for J; bases not matched to a gene: 7. The CDR3 totals 15 residues. Germline V gene data show CDR1 as SQVTM and CDR2 as ANQGSEA. CDR3 in amino acids: CSVEDRTGRREKLFF. CDR3 nucleotides: TGCAGCGTTGAAGATAGGACAGGGAGACGTGAAAAACTGTTTTTT.

The V gene is TRBV29-1, the J gene TRBJ1-1, with 7 positions matching TRBD1. Germline CDR1 reads SQVTM; CDR2 reads ANQGSEA. The junction had 10 bases not matched to a gene; V was cut back by 3 bases and J by 3 bases. The CDR3 is made up of 15 amino acids. The CDR3 protein is CSVDVTGLGYTEAFF. The DNA of the CDR3 is TGCAGCGTTGATGTGACAGGGTTAGGATACACTGAAGCTTTCTTT.

This clone was observed a single time. The chain has TRBV2 and TRBJ1-5; 7 nucleotides agree with TRBD1. CDR1 is SNHLY, CDR2 FYNNEI, per germline. This CDR3 is built from 14 residues. V was pared by 5 bases and J by 5 bases, with 6 bases of the junction left unmatched. This chain's CDR3 is CASSSDRADQPQHF. CDR3 DNA: TGTGCCAGCAGTTCCGACAGGGCCGATCAGCCCCAGCATTTT. The full variable domain, in which reference TRBV2 and TRBJ1-5 provide the parts outside the CDR3, is EPEVTQTPSHQVTQMGQEVILRCVPISNHLYFYWYRQILGQKVEFLVSFYNNEISEKSEIFDDQFSVERPDGSNFTLKIRSTKLEDSAMYFCASSSDRADQPQHFGDGTRLSIL.

In this sample, this clone turned up once. V and J are TRBV10-3 and TRBJ1-2; D not resolved. This CDR3 contains 13 residues. Germline V CDR1 and CDR2: ENHRY, SYGVKD. V lost 0 bases, J lost 8 bases, and 10 bases lay in between. The CDR3 spells CAISESGERGYTF. Written as DNA, the CDR3 is TGTGCCATCAGTGAGTCAGGAGAGAGGGGCTACACCTTC.

The chain joins TRBV7-2 to TRBJ2-7; 9 bases align to TRBD1. Germline CDR1 reads SGHTA; CDR2 reads FQGNSA. The CDR3 has 16 amino acids. V lost 2 bases, J lost 5 bases, and 10 bases stayed unmatched. The CDR3 here is CASSLRGGQGSHEQYF. The CDR3 bases are TGTGCCAGCAGCTTAAGGGGCGGACAGGGGAGTCACGAGCAGTACTTC.

The chain couples TRBV5-1 to TRBJ2-1; D may be TRBD1 (5 bases). This CDR3 region has 14 residues. V shed 0 bases and J shed 7 bases, with 11 bases lying between them. Germline lookup yields CDR1 SGHRS and CDR2 YFSETQ. The CDR3 DNA is TGCGCCAGCAGCTTGGATCAGGGTAGGAATGAGCAGTTCTTC. Its protein is CASSLDQGRNEQFF.

This chain connects TRBV10-3 to TRBJ1-5, with D perhaps TRBD1 (6 bases). Germline V gene data show CDR1 as ENHRY and CDR2 as SYGVKD. V was cut by 6 bases and J by 0 bases, with 12 bases left in between. The CDR3 extends over 15 amino acids. Here the CDR3 DNA reads TGTGCCATCAGAGGACAGATATATAGCAATCAGCCCCAGCATTTT. Its translation: CAIRGQIYSNQPQHF.

This rearrangement joins TRBV2 to TRBJ2-1; 9 nucleotides align to TRBD1. Unmatched junction bases numbered 11, after V lost 8 bases and J lost 9 bases. Per germline, CDR1 SNHLY and CDR2 FYNNEI. The CDR3 length is 14 residues. CDR3 sequence: CASGDRVGMGEQFF. CDR3 sequence (DNA): TGTGCCAGCGGGGACAGGGTCGGGATGGGTGAGCAGTTCTTC.

J is TRBJ2-3 and V is TRBV19, with 10 bases matching TRBD2. This CDR3 comprises 15 residues. V was clipped by 5 bases and J by 2 bases; unmatched bases: 4. Per the germline V gene, CDR1 is LNHDA and CDR2 is SQIVND (reference sequence). CDR3 region: CASSAAGGVTDTQYF. The CDR3 nucleotides are TGTGCCAGTAGTGCAGCGGGAGGGGTCACAGATACGCAGTATTTT.

On this clone itself: The germline gene is not matched at one end of the junction; a read error may be the cause. This chain links TRBV7-7 with TRBJ2-3; 7 bases are shared with TRBD1. The CDR3 sequence is 13 residues long. Germline V CDR1 and CDR2: SSHAT, FNYEAQ (reference sequence). CDR3 protein: CASSLSRQGPQYF. CDR3 nucleotides: TGTGCTAGCAGCTTAAGCCGACAGGGACCGCAGTATTTT.

This clone was recorded a few times. The rearrangement joins TRBV6-6 to TRBJ1-1, with unresolved D. The CDR3 spans 16 residues. Germline-derived CDR1 and CDR2 are MNHNY and SVGAGI (reference sequence). Trimming removed 0 bases from V and 5 bases from J, with 16 bases in between. The CDR3 spells CASSYSMGRVETEAFF. The CDR3 DNA follows: TGTGCCAGCAGTTACTCGATGGGGAGGGTGGAAACTGAAGCTTTCTTT.

This clone has only one observation. One end of the junction is discordant with germline, which a read error may explain. The chain uses TRBV19 and TRBJ2-5; tentative D call: TRBD1 (6 bases). Germline V CDR1 and CDR2: LNHDA, SQIVND (reference sequence). The CDR3 covers 14 residues. CDR3 amino acids: CAGSTQGTRETQYF. CDR3 DNA: TGTGCCGGTAGTACACAGGGAACCCGGGAGACCCAGTACTTC.

The chain is built from TRBV27 and TRBJ2-2; 11 nucleotides match TRBD2. This CDR3 spans 14 amino acids. The germline CDR1 and CDR2 sequences are MNHEY and SMNVEV (reference sequence). V was pared by 6 bases and J by 3 bases, with 0 bases of the junction left unmatched. The DNA of the CDR3 is TGTGCCAGCAGGGGACTAGCGGACACCGGGGAGCTGTTTTTT. Translating it yields CASRGLADTGELFF.

CDR3 DNA sequence: TGTGCCATCAGTGAGTCGACTAGTGGGTCCTACAATGAGCAGTTCTTC. Protein sequence: CAISESTSGSYNEQFF. The chain links TRBV10-3 to TRBJ2-1; D is perhaps TRBD2 (6 bases). V was trimmed by 0 bases and J by 1 base, leaving 10 bases between them. Germline CDR1 ENHRY, CDR2 SYGVKD. The CDR3 has 16 residues.

This sequence joins TRBV6-5 and TRBJ2-6; TRBD1 agrees at 8 bases. With 5 bases clipped from V and 3 bases from J, the junction kept 3 bases outside the gene matches. Germline V CDR1 and CDR2: MNHEY, SVGAGI. The CDR3 loop spans 15 amino acids. DNA for the CDR3: TGTGCCAGCAGTCGAACAGGGGGTGGGGCCAACGTCCTGACTTTC. Translating it yields CASSRTGGGANVLTF.